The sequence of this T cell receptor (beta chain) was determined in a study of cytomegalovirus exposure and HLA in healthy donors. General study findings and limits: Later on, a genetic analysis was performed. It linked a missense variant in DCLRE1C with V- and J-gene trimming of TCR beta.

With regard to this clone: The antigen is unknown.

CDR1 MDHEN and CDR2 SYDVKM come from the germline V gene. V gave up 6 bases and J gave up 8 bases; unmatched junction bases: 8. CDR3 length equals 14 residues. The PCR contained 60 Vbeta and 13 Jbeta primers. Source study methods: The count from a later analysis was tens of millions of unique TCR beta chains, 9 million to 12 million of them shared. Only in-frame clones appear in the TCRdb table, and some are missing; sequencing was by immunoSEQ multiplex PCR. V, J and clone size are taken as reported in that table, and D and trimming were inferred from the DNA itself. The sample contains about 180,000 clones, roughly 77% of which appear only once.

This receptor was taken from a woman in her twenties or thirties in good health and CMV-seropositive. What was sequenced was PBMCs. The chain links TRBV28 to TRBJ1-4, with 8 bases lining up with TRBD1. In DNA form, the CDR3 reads TGTGCCAGCAGGGCACAGGGGGTTGAAGAAAAACTGTTTTTT. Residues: CASRAQGVEEKLFF.